One and the same sample provided the 30 T cell receptor beta chains below, sequenced in a study of breast tumors, draining lymph nodes, adjacent tissues. Each CDR3 protein is one row after TCRdb ran MiXCR on the multiplex PCR reads. Of about 21,000 distinct CDR3 sequences detected, around 50% appear once; the ten largest clones hold around 7.8%. Sequencing was performed on breast tumor tissue. These receptors were collected from a female donor with breast cancer. Some clones in this sample may be carry-over from other donors' samples.

This clonotype came up many times. The chain combines TRBV12-3 or TRBV12-4 with TRBJ2-7; 8 bases fit TRBD1. The CDR3 runs to 15 residues. The V and J ends lost 1 base and 4 bases, in that order; junction bases with no gene match: 6. The chain's CDR3 is CASSLEWTGLYEQYF. The CDR3, as DNA: TGTGCCAGCAGTTTAGAGTGGACAGGGTTATACGAGCAGTACTTC.

The genes are TRBV19 and TRBJ2-5; D is tentatively TRBD1 or TRBD2 (5 bases each). The CDR3 runs to 16 residues. Germline V CDR1 and CDR2: LNHDA, SQIVND (reference sequence). The V end lost 4 bases, the J end lost 7 bases, and 22 bases lay between the germline ends. The CDR3 DNA reads as TGTGCCAGTAGTAGGTTAGGAGTGGGGACGTTTGGGACCCAGTACTTC. Translated: CASSRLGVGTFGTQYF.

This clonotype was recorded at least ten times. V usage is TRBV7-8 and J usage is TRBJ2-5; weak D call: TRBD2 (6 bases). CDR3 length: 14 amino acids. The V end was cut by 2 bases, the J end by 4 bases, with 11 bases between. CDR1 and CDR2 from the germline V gene are SGHVS and FQNEAQ. CDR3 nucleotides: TGTGCCAGCAGCTTAATAGCGGTCGCAGAGACCCAGTACTTC. Translated: CASSLIAVAETQYF.

This chain connects TRBV4-3 to TRBJ2-7; 9 bases map to TRBD2. The V gene's germline CDR1 is LGHNA and CDR2 YSLEER. This CDR3 has 16 amino acids. V was clipped by 0 bases and J by 4 bases; unmatched bases: 7. CDR3 sequence reads: CASSQDGREGQYEQYF. In DNA form, the CDR3 reads TGCGCCAGCAGCCAAGACGGGCGGGAGGGCCAGTACGAGCAGTACTTC.

As regards this clonotype: This clone may be a read error of a much larger clone one base away. The chain carries TRBV20-1 and TRBJ1-1; the match to TRBD1 covers 10 bases. Per germline, CDR1 DFQATT and CDR2 SNEGSKA (reference sequence). V lost 3 bases to trimming and J lost 6 bases; unmatched junction nucleotides: 4. This CDR3 contains 13 residues. This CDR3 reads CSASGTGVAEAFF. The CDR3 DNA reads TGCAGTGCTAGCGGGACAGGGGTGGCTGAAGCTTTCTTT.

The rearrangement uses TRBV20-1 and TRBJ2-2; a possible D gene is TRBD2 (5 bases). The CDR3 sequence is 10 residues long. Germline CDR1 reads DFQATT; CDR2 reads SNEGSKA (reference sequence). Between the trimmed V and J ends, which lost 6 bases and 13 bases, there was a span of 12 bases. The CDR3 protein is CSARREGLFF. The DNA for the CDR3 is TGCAGTGCACGCCGAGAGGGGCTGTTTTTT.

This chain's CDR3 is CASSPGQNYEQYF. The CDR3 DNA reads TGTGCCAGCAGCCCTGGACAGAATTACGAGCAGTACTTC. V usage is TRBV7-3 and J usage is TRBJ2-7, with a possible D match to TRBD1 (6 bases). The CDR3 extends over 13 amino acids. V gave up 5 bases and J gave up 4 bases, with 12 bases separating them. Per germline, CDR1 SGHTA and CDR2 FQGTGA.

By frequency in the sample, this clonotype is medium-sized. The gene calls are TRBV5-5 and TRBJ1-2; possibly TRBD1 for D (6 bases). This CDR3 is built from 15 residues. Trimming removed 0 bases from V and 0 bases from J, with 9 bases in between. The germline CDR1 and CDR2 sequences are SGHKS and YYEKEE (reference sequence). Written as DNA, the CDR3 is TGTGCCAGCAGCTTGGAAGGGGGAGCTAACTATGGCTACACCTTC. The encoded protein is CASSLEGGANYGYTF.

By proportion, this clonotype is medium-sized. This chain connects TRBV20-1 to TRBJ2-1; D is perhaps TRBD1 (5 bases). Germline V CDR1 and CDR2: DFQATT, SNEGSKA (reference sequence). V was trimmed by 0 bases and J by 0 bases, leaving 18 bases between them. This CDR3 is built from 18 residues. Here the CDR3 DNA reads TGCAGTGCTAGAGATGTCCATCCCCAGGGTAGCTCCTACAATGAGCAGTTCTTC. It specifies CSARDVHPQGSSYNEQFF.

This clonotype is categorized as medium-sized. This rearrangement joins TRBV20-1 to TRBJ1-2; a weak D match, TRBD1 (5 bases). Looked up from germline, CDR1 is DFQATT and CDR2 is SNEGSKA (reference sequence). Trimming took 6 bases from V and 5 from J, leaving 22 bases between them. The length of the CDR3 is 15 residues. CDR3: CSATGGGSTPYGYTF. In DNA, the CDR3 is TGCAGTGCCACCGGGGGTGGCAGCACACCTTATGGCTACACCTTC.

This chain connects TRBV10-1 to TRBJ2-1; 14 bases are a match to TRBD2. From germline, CDR1 is WNHNN and CDR2 SYGVQD (reference sequence). With 6 bases clipped from V and 8 bases from J, the junction kept 6 bases outside the gene matches. The CDR3 has 15 residues. CDR3 in DNA: TGCGCCAGCAGCCCCGGGACTAGCGGGAGCGATGAGCAGTTCTTC. Its translation is CASSPGTSGSDEQFF.

There are many counts of this clonotype. This chain connects TRBV3-1 to TRBJ1-1; D gene ambiguous. V lost 7 bases and J 0 bases, leaving 9 bases between the germline ends. Per the germline V gene, CDR1 is LGHDT and CDR2 is YNNKEL (reference sequence). The CDR3 is 13 residues long. CDR3 bases: TGTGCCAGCATTGGGAGTATGAACACTGAAGCTTTCTTT. This gives the protein CASIGSMNTEAFF. The full variable domain, with the rest looked up from reference TRBV3-1 and TRBJ1-1, is DTAVSQTPKYLVTQMGNDKSIKCEQNLGHDTMYWYKQDSKKFLKIMFSYNNKELIINETVPNRFSPKSPDKAHLNLHINSLELGDSAVYFCASIGSMNTEAFFGQGTRLTVV.

By its share, this clonotype is medium-sized. One junction end disagrees with the germline gene, perhaps due to a read error. J is TRBJ1-2 and V is TRBV29-1; 8 nucleotides line up with TRBD1. The CDR3 runs 11 residues. The germline CDR1 and CDR2 sequences are SQVTM and ANQGSEA. The CDR3 DNA reads TGCAGCGTAGAAGGACAGGGTGGATACACCTTC. The encoded protein is CSVEGQGGYTF. The whole variable domain, filled in from reference TRBV29-1 and TRBJ1-2, reads SAVISQKPSRDICQRGTSLTIQCQVDSQVTMMFWYRQQPGQSLTLIATANQGSEATYESGFVIDKFPISRPNLTFSTLTVSNMSPEDSSIYLCSVEGQGGYTFGSGTRLTVV.

This clonotype was seen ten or more times. This may arise from a read error, as a much more abundant clone is one base away. The V and J genes are TRBV13 and TRBJ2-7; the D gene is possibly TRBD1 (5 bases). This CDR3 comprises 14 residues. Germline values: CDR1 PRHDT, CDR2 FYEKMQ (reference sequence). Trimming took 2 bases from V and 4 from J, leaving 12 bases between them. The CDR3 DNA is TGTGCCAGCAGCTTACTCGGAAACAGGTACGAGCAGTACTTC. Amino acids: CASSLLGNRYEQYF.

Note on this clonotype: The junction departs from the called germline gene at one end, perhaps through a read error. The chain carries TRBV11-3 and TRBJ2-7; 10 nucleotides align to TRBD1. This CDR3 is built from 15 residues. Germline V gene sequence: CDR1 SGHNT, CDR2 YENEEA. The CDR3 loop is CASNVSGTGAYEQCF. In DNA form, the CDR3 reads TGTGCCAGCAACGTATCCGGGACAGGGGCGTACGAGCAGTGCTTC.

Many counts were recorded for this clonotype. V gene TRBV7-8 combines with J gene TRBJ2-1, with 12 bases matching TRBD2. Germline assignment: CDR1 SGHVS and CDR2 FQNEAQ. The CDR3 runs to 17 residues. The trim removed 0 bases at V and 2 bases at J, leaving 2 bases unmatched. CDR3 loop: CASSLATSGSPYNEQFF. Here the CDR3 DNA reads TGTGCCAGCAGCTTAGCGACTAGCGGGAGCCCCTACAATGAGCAGTTCTTC.

The chain combines TRBV4-2 with TRBJ2-1, with TRBD1 matching 9 bases. The V and J ends lost 6 bases and 8 bases, in that order; junction bases with no gene match: 2. The CDR3 sequence is 12 residues long. Germline V gives CDR1 LGHNA, CDR2 YNFKEQ. In DNA, the CDR3 is TGTGCCAGCAGTCGGACAGGGGATGAGCAGTTCTTC. Translating gives CASSRTGDEQFF.

A remark on this clonotype: Germline is not matched at one junction end, which may reflect a read error. CDR3 sequence reads: CASSGASGRAGETQYF. The CDR3 DNA is TGTGCCAGTAGTGGGGCTAGCGGGAGGGCCGGGGAGACCCAGTACTTC. The V gene is TRBV6-4, the J gene TRBJ2-1; TRBD2 matches at 12 bases. The better agreement between TRBJ2-5 and the DNA end casts doubt on the J call. From germline, CDR1 is MRHNA and CDR2 SNTAGT. CDR3 length equals 16 residues.

The gene calls are TRBV7-8 and TRBJ1-2; maybe TRBD1 (5 bases). V lost 1 base and J 4 bases, leaving 13 bases between the germline ends. The CDR3 contains 15 residues. Germline CDR1 is SGHVS and CDR2 is FQNEAQ. CDR3 residues: CASSLVATATYGYTF. CDR3 in DNA: TGTGCCAGCAGCTTAGTAGCGACAGCTACCTATGGCTACACCTTC.

This clonotype was recorded at least ten times. This chain connects TRBV5-1 to TRBJ1-3; a weak D match, TRBD1 (6 bases). Germline V gene sequence: CDR1 SGHRS, CDR2 YFSETQ. Trimming stripped 4 bases from V and 3 bases from J, with 11 bases between. The CDR3 spans 14 residues. This chain's CDR3 is CASSQQGSGNTIYF. The CDR3 DNA is TGCGCCAGCAGCCAACAGGGTAGTGGAAACACCATATATTTT.

In its sample, this clonotype was seen many times. The rearrangement uses TRBV5-6 and TRBJ1-1; possibly TRBD1 for D (5 bases). CDR1 is SGHDT, CDR2 YYEEEE, per germline. V was shortened by 3 bases and J by 4 bases, with 13 bases between the two germline ends. This CDR3 contains 14 residues. For the CDR3, the DNA is TGTGCCAGCAGCTGGACACCTAGGCTCACTGAAGCTTTCTTT. Translation gives CASSWTPRLTEAFF. Complete variable domain (other parts from reference TRBV5-6 and TRBJ1-1): DAGVTQSPTHLIKTRGQQVTLRCSPKSGHDTVSWYQQALGQGPQFIFQYYEEEERQRGNFPDRFSGHQFPNYSSELNVNALLLGDSALYLCASSWTPRLTEAFFGQGTRLTVV.

This clonotype counts as medium-sized. V gene TRBV20-1 combines with J gene TRBJ2-7; D uncertain. The CDR3 runs to 12 residues. V lost 3 bases and J 4 bases, leaving 10 bases between the germline ends. Germline assignment: CDR1 DFQATT and CDR2 SNEGSKA (reference sequence). The CDR3 DNA is TGCAGTGCTAGTGTCATAGGGTACGAGCAGTACTTC. It translates to CSASVIGYEQYF.

This chain joins TRBV20-1 and TRBJ2-3; D may be TRBD2 (5 bases). V dropped 6 bases and J dropped 6 bases, with 13 bases sitting between them. This CDR3 is 12 amino acids long. CDR1 is DFQATT and CDR2 is SNEGSKA in the germline V gene (reference sequence). The chain's CDR3 is CSAPDSGDTQYF. DNA for the CDR3: TGCAGTGCCCCGGACTCCGGGGATACGCAGTATTTT.

This clonotype was recorded many times. V gene TRBV2 combines with J gene TRBJ2-5, with TRBD2 matching over 12 bases. CDR1 is SNHLY and CDR2 is FYNNEI in the germline V gene. The V gene end was trimmed by 5 bases and the J gene end by 5 bases; junction bases not matched to a gene: 9. The CDR3 is 16 amino acids. The CDR3 nucleotides are TGTGCCAGCAGTCGACTAGCGGGAGCAGGAGGGGAGACCCAGTACTTC. Its translation is CASSRLAGAGGETQYF.

Notes on this clonotype: The DNA is omitted, as the CDR3 cannot be located on it reliably, and the CDR3 follows TCRdb's listing. This rearrangement joins TRBV20-1 to TRBJ1-6. The CDR3 spans 13 residues, counting both ends. CDR1 DFQATT and CDR2 SNEGSKA come from the germline V gene (reference sequence). CDR3: CSARNRTRLHLRF.

The table lists this clonotype with a count of one. The chain uses TRBV10-1 and TRBJ2-1, with TRBD2 matching 12 bases. Unmatched junction bases numbered 2, after V lost 4 bases and J lost 7 bases. The V gene's germline CDR1 is WNHNN and CDR2 SYGVQD (reference sequence). This CDR3 spans 14 amino acids. CDR3 residues: CASSGTSGINEQFF. The CDR3 coding sequence is TGCGCCAGCAGTGGGACTAGCGGGATTAATGAGCAGTTCTTC.

The chain combines TRBV20-1 with TRBJ2-3; D is perhaps TRBD2 (6 bases). V lost 6 bases, J lost 15 bases, and 31 bases lay in between. The germline V gene encodes CDR1 DFQATT and CDR2 SNEGSKA (reference sequence). This CDR3 has 15 residues. The CDR3 DNA reads TGCAGTGCCCTATCCGGGGCTAGCGTGACAGATGCGCGATATTTT. This sequence encodes CSALSGASVTDARYF.

The chain links TRBV20-1 to TRBJ1-5; D gene ambiguous. The CDR3 loop spans 12 amino acids. V was trimmed by 2 bases and J by 10 bases, leaving 12 bases between them. From germline, CDR1 is DFQATT and CDR2 SNEGSKA (reference sequence). CDR3 residues: CSARLAGRPQHF. CDR3 nucleotides: TGCAGTGCTAGATTGGCGGGGAGACCCCAGCATTTT.

Many counts were recorded for this clonotype. A much larger clone lies one base from this, so it may be a read error. The V gene is TRBV6-1, the J gene TRBJ2-7, with D perhaps TRBD2 (5 bases). The CDR3 consists of 13 residues. Germline CDR1 is MNHNS and CDR2 is SASEGT. CDR3 bases: TGTGCCAGCAGTCAAGCGCTTCGGGGTCCGCAGTACTTC. As protein: CASSQALRGPQYF.

The table lists this clonotype with many counts. The chain uses TRBV7-3 and TRBJ2-1, with TRBD2 matching 10 bases. Looked up from germline, CDR1 is SGHTA and CDR2 is FQGTGA. The CDR3 has 16 amino acids. V shed 5 bases and J 2 bases; nucleotides not matched to a gene: 6. The DNA of the CDR3 is TGTGCCAGCAGCGCCTCCGGGACTAGCGCCTACAATGAGCAGTTCTTC. Encoded protein: CASSASGTSAYNEQFF.